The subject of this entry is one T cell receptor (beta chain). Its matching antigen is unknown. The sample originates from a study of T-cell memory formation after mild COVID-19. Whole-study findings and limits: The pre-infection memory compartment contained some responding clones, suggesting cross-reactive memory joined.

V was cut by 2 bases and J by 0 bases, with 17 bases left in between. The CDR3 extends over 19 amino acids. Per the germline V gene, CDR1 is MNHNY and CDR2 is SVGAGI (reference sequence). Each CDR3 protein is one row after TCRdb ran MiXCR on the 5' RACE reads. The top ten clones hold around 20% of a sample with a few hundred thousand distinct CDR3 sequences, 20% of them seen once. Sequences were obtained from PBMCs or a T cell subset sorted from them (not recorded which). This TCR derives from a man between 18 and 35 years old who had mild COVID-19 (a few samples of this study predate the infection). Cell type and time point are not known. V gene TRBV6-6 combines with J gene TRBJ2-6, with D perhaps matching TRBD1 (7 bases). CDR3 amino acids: CASSYPGRDSFSGANVLTF. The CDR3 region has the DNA TGTGCCAGCAGTTACCCGGGGCGGGACAGCTTCTCTGGGGCCAACGTCCTGACTTTC.